This T cell receptor (beta chain) stems from a study of blood T cell repertoires in COVID-19. Study background: Nucleic acid was either cDNA or gDNA, and it came from T cells, B-cell-depleted T cells, or PBMCs.

The CDR3 contains 14 residues. Germline V gene sequence: CDR1 LGHDT, CDR2 YNNKEL (reference sequence). Trimming shortened V by 1 base and J by 2 bases, and 8 bases separated the two germline ends. The assay was immunoSEQ multiplex PCR, and TCRdb's table has in-frame clones only and misses some. The sample has roughly 84,000 clones, over 70% seen once. The sequence was collected from a woman aged 45-65 years with acute or convalescent COVID-19. This sequence joins TRBV3-1 (or the pseudogene TRBV3-2) and TRBJ2-5; D perhaps matches TRBD2 (6 bases). Sample: peripheral blood. DNA for the CDR3: TGTGCCAGCAGCCAAGCCGGGGGTCAAGAGACCCAGTACTTC. Translating gives CASSQAGGQETQYF.